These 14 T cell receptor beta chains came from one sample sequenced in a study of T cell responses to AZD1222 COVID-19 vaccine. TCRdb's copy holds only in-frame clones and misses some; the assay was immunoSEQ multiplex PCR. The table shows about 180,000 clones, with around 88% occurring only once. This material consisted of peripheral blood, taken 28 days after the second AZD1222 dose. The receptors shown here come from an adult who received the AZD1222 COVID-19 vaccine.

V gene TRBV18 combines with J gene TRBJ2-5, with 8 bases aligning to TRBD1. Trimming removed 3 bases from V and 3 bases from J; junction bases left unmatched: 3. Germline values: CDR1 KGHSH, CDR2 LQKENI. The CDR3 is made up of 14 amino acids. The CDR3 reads CASSPMTGEETQYF. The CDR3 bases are TGTGCCAGCTCACCTATGACAGGGGAAGAGACCCAGTACTTC.

Here the CDR3 DNA reads TGTGCCAGCAGCTTAATCCCAGGGGCGGAAAAACTGTTTTTT. Translating gives CASSLIPGAEKLFF. The genes are TRBV7-2 and TRBJ1-4; tentatively, D is TRBD1 (6 bases). Trimming stripped 2 bases from V and 8 bases from J, with 12 bases between. CDR3 size: 14 residues. Germline CDR1 and CDR2: SGHTA and FQGNSA.

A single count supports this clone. For the CDR3, the DNA is TGCAGCGCCCTGCAGGAGCCTAATGAAAAACTGTTTTTT. Amino acid sequence: CSALQEPNEKLFF. V and J are TRBV29-1 and TRBJ1-4; unclear D gene. Germline lookup yields CDR1 SQVTM and CDR2 ANQGSEA. The CDR3 runs to 13 residues. The V gene lost 7 bases and the J gene lost 3 bases, with 12 bases spanning the gap.

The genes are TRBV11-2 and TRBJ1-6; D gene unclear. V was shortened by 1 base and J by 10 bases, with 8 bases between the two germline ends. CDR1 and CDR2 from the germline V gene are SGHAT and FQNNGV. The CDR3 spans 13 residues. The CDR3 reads CASSLAPESPLHF. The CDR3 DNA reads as TGTGCCAGCAGCTTAGCTCCGGAATCACCCCTCCACTTT.

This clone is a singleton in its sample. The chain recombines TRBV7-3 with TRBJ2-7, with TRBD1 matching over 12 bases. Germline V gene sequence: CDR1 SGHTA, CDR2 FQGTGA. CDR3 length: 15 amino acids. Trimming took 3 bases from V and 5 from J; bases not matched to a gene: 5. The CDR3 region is CASSLAGQGAHEQYF. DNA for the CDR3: TGTGCCAGCAGCTTGGCGGGACAGGGGGCCCACGAGCAGTACTTC. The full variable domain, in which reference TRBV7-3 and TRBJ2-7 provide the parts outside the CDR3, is GAGVSQTPSNKVTEKGKYVELRCDPISGHTALYWYRQSLGQGPEFLIYFQGTGAADDSGLPNDRFFAVRPEGSVSTLKIQRTERGDSAVYLCASSLAGQGAHEQYFGPGTRLTVT.

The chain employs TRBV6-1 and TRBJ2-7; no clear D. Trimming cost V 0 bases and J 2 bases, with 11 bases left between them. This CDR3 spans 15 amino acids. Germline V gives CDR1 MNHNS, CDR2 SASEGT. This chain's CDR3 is CASSEALTAPYEQYF. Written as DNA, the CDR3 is TGTGCCAGCAGTGAAGCGCTTACAGCCCCCTACGAGCAGTACTTC.

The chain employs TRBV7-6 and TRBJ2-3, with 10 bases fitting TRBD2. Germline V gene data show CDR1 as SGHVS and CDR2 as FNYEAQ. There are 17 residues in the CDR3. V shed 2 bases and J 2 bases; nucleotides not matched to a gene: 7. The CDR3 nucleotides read TGTGCCAGCAGCTTATTTGCTAGCGGGGGCTCCACAGATACGCAGTATTTT. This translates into CASSLFASGGSTDTQYF. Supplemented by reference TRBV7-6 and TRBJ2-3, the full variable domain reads GAGVSQSPRYKVTKRGQDVALRCDPISGHVSLYWYRQALGQGPEFLTYFNYEAQQDKSGLPNDRFSAERPEGSISTLTIQRTEQRDSAMYRCASSLFASGGSTDTQYFGPGTRLTVL.

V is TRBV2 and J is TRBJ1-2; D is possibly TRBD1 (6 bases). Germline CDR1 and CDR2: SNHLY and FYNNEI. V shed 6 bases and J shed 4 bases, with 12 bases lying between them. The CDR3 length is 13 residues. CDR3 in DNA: TGTGCCAGCAGAGGGGGGGCCTTCTATGGCTACACCTTC. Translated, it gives CASRGGAFYGYTF.

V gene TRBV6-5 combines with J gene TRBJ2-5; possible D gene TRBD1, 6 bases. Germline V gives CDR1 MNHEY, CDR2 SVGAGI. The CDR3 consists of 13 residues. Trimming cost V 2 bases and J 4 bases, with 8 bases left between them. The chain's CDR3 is CASSYGGLETQYF. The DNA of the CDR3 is TGTGCCAGCAGTTACGGGGGCCTAGAGACCCAGTACTTC.

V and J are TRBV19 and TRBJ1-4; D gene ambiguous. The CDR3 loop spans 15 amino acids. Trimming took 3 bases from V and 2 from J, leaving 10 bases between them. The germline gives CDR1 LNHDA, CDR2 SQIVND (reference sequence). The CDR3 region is CASSMSTGTNEKLFF. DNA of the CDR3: TGTGCCAGTAGTATGAGCACCGGGACTAATGAAAAACTGTTTTTT.

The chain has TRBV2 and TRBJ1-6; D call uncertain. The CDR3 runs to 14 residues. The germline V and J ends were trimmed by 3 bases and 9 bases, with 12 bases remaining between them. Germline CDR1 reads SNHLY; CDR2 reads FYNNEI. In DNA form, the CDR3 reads TGTGCCAGCAGTGATAGGGCGGGAGGTTCACCCCTCCACTTT. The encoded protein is CASSDRAGGSPLHF.

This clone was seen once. CDR3 DNA: TGTGCCAGCAGCCAAGGACGCGGACGGATTGAAGCTTTCTTT. This sequence encodes CASSQGRGRIEAFF. V usage is TRBV3-1 (or the pseudogene TRBV3-2) and J usage is TRBJ1-1; D gene uncertain. The CDR3 extends over 14 amino acids. V lost 1 base and J lost 7, with 13 bases in between. Germline CDR1 and CDR2: LGHDT and YNNKEL (reference sequence).

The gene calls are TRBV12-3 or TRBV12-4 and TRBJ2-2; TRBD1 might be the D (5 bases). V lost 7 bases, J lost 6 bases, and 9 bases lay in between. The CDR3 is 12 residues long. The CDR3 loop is CASNWGPGELFF. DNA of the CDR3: TGTGCCAGCAATTGGGGCCCCGGGGAGCTGTTTTTT.

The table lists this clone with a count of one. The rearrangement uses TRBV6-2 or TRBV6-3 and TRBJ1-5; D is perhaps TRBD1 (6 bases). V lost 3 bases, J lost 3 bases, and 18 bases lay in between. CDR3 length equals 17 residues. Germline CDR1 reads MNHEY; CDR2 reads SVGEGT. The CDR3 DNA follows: TGTGCCAGCAGTTATTTATTCCGGGACATTCCCAATCAGCCCCAGCATTTT. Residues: CASSYLFRDIPNQPQHF.